The 32 T cell receptor beta chains below all came from one sample that was sequenced in a study of blood T cell repertoires in COVID-19. Generated by immunoSEQ multiplex PCR, the TCRdb table keeps only in-frame clones and is missing some. The data show 70,000 or so clones, approximately 80% seen once. Sequences were obtained from peripheral blood. The receptors here all came from a human donor in a cohort sampled during active COVID-19.

The chain links TRBV23-1 to TRBJ1-5; D unclear. TRBV23-1 falls under the ORF class, with uncertain function. The V and J ends lost 6 bases and 5 bases respectively, with 11 bases between them. The CDR3 totals 13 residues. The CDR3 is CASSPIRDQPQHF. The CDR3 nucleotides read TGCGCCAGCAGCCCGATACGGGATCAGCCCCAGCATTTT.

Remarks on this clone: Other nucleotide sequences in the sample specify the same CDR3. J is TRBJ1-5 and V is TRBV5-1; D is possibly TRBD1 (5 bases). This CDR3 is 15 amino acids long. Trimming took off 0 bases at V and 0 bases at J, with 7 bases between the two ends. Germline lookup yields CDR1 SGHRS and CDR2 YFSETQ. The CDR3 protein is CASSLEGDSNQPQHF. The CDR3 DNA reads as TGCGCCAGCAGCTTGGAAGGGGATAGCAATCAGCCCCAGCATTTT.

The V gene is TRBV6-5, the J gene TRBJ2-7; 9 bases align to TRBD2. The CDR3 contains 16 residues. Losses at the gene ends were 4 bases for V and 5 bases for J; bases not matched to a gene: 12. The germline gives CDR1 MNHEY, CDR2 SVGAGI. The CDR3 sequence: CASSFLFSGRTNEQYF. CDR3 DNA sequence: TGTGCCAGCAGTTTCTTGTTTAGCGGGAGAACGAACGAGCAGTACTTC.

V and J are TRBV7-2 and TRBJ2-1; D perhaps matches TRBD2 (5 bases). The germline V and J ends were trimmed by 1 base and 1 base, with 11 bases remaining between them. This CDR3 comprises 16 residues. Per the germline V gene, CDR1 is SGHTA and CDR2 is FQGNSA. Written as DNA, the CDR3 is TGTGCCAGCAGCTTAGAATCTAGCCAGTCCTACAATGAGCAGTTCTTC. Its protein product is CASSLESSQSYNEQFF.

This sequence joins TRBV30 and TRBJ1-2; D ambiguous. Trimming took off 3 bases at V and 2 bases at J, with 13 bases between the two ends. The CDR3 covers 14 residues. The V gene's germline CDR1 is GTSNPN and CDR2 SVGIG (reference sequence). The CDR3 spells CAWRRRGRNYGYTF. CDR3 DNA: TGTGCCTGGAGACGGCGAGGGCGCAACTATGGCTACACCTTC.

The chain couples TRBV18 to TRBJ2-7; 8 nucleotides match TRBD2. CDR3 size: 14 residues. After removal of 4 bases from V and 4 bases from J, the junction contained 6 bases not matched to a gene. Germline CDR1 and CDR2: KGHSH and LQKENI. The CDR3, as DNA: TGTGCCAGCTCACGACTAGCGAATGGGTACGAGCAGTACTTC. As protein: CASSRLANGYEQYF.

This chain joins TRBV28 and TRBJ1-5, with TRBD1 matching over 11 bases. Germline assignment: CDR1 MDHEN and CDR2 SYDVKM. Losses at the gene ends were 6 bases for V and 6 bases for J; bases not matched to a gene: 10. The CDR3 extends over 16 amino acids. CDR3 sequence: CASRRTDRGRGQPQHF. As DNA, the CDR3 is TGTGCCAGCAGGAGAACGGACAGGGGGCGAGGTCAGCCCCAGCATTTT.

The chain joins TRBV28 to TRBJ1-2, with a possible D match to TRBD1 (6 bases). Trimming took off 6 bases at V and 4 bases at J, with 18 bases between the two ends. Germline assignment: CDR1 MDHEN and CDR2 SYDVKM. The CDR3 is made up of 15 amino acids. The CDR3 spells CASSRPPGQSYGYTF. CDR3 coding DNA: TGTGCCAGCAGCCGCCCCCCCGGACAGTCCTATGGCTACACCTTC.

The chain joins TRBV7-6 to TRBJ2-7; 9 bases align to TRBD2. Per germline, CDR1 SGHVS and CDR2 FNYEAQ. The J segment lost 3 bases and the V segment lost 5 bases, leaving 2 bases of the junction unmatched. The CDR3 contains 13 residues. The CDR3 region is CASSKTSGYEQYF. In DNA form, the CDR3 reads TGTGCCAGCAGCAAGACTAGCGGCTACGAGCAGTACTTC.

The gene calls are TRBV19 and TRBJ2-3, with D perhaps matching TRBD2 (6 bases). Germline assignment: CDR1 LNHDA and CDR2 SQIVND (reference sequence). Between the trimmed V and J ends, which lost 6 bases and 2 bases, there was a span of 12 bases. This CDR3 is built from 14 residues. In DNA, the CDR3 is TGTGCCAGTAGGTACGCGGGGATCACAGATACGCAGTATTTT. The encoded protein is CASRYAGITDTQYF.

The chain carries TRBV2 and TRBJ1-4, with 7 bases aligning to TRBD1. This CDR3 contains 14 residues. V trimming: 6 bases; J trimming: 8 bases; junction bases outside the gene matches: 9. CDR1 and CDR2 from the germline V gene are SNHLY and FYNNEI. CDR3 sequence reads: CASRETGEGEKLFF. In nucleotides, the CDR3 is TGTGCCAGCAGAGAAACAGGGGAAGGAGAAAAACTGTTTTTT.

V usage is TRBV4-1 and J usage is TRBJ1-2, with a tentative D call TRBD1 (5 bases). Per the germline V gene, CDR1 is MGHRA and CDR2 is YSYEKL. V lost 1 base to trimming and J lost 0 bases, with 12 bases between them. This CDR3 is 16 amino acids long. In DNA form, the CDR3 reads TGCGCCAGCAGCCAAGCGGCAGGGCTAACTAACTATGGCTACACCTTC. This gives the protein CASSQAAGLTNYGYTF.

The chain combines TRBV7-7 with TRBJ2-3; possible D gene TRBD2, 5 bases. The CDR3 runs 14 residues. Germline-derived CDR1 and CDR2 are SSHAT and FNYEAQ (reference sequence). The V end was cut by 4 bases, the J end by 1 base, with 9 bases between. The CDR3 sequence: CASSSYGGTDTQYF. The CDR3 nucleotides read TGTGCCAGCAGCTCATACGGGGGCACAGATACGCAGTATTTT.

The rearrangement joins TRBV6-2 or TRBV6-3 to TRBJ2-3, with no clear D. Trimming left V 3 bases short and J 5 bases short, with 9 bases between. Germline V CDR1 and CDR2: MNHEY, SVGEGT. CDR3 size: 13 residues. This CDR3 reads CASSYSPGDTQYF. In DNA, the CDR3 is TGTGCCAGCAGTTATAGTCCGGGAGATACGCAGTATTTT.

The chain combines TRBV12-5 with TRBJ1-2, with 8 bases identical to TRBD1. V shed 1 base, J shed 6 bases, and the junction held 4 bases outside the gene matches. The CDR3 covers 14 residues. The germline V gene encodes CDR1 LGHNT and CDR2 FRNRAP. In DNA form, the CDR3 reads TGTGCTAGTGGTTTGGATCGACAGGGGAATGGCTACACCTTC. Amino acids: CASGLDRQGNGYTF.

The rearrangement joins TRBV14 to TRBJ2-7; unclear D gene. This CDR3 is built from 11 residues. Germline lookup yields CDR1 SGHDN and CDR2 FVKESK. Trimming left V 0 bases short and J 7 bases short, with 4 bases between. The CDR3, as DNA: TGTGCCAGCAGCCAAGAGCGAGAGCAGTACTTC. As protein: CASSQEREQYF.

Concerning this clone: The sample holds other DNA sequences that translate to the same CDR3. The V gene is TRBV28, the J gene TRBJ1-2; 7 nucleotides match TRBD1. The CDR3 covers 13 residues. Per the germline V gene, CDR1 is MDHEN and CDR2 is SYDVKM. The V segment lost 6 bases and the J segment 2 bases; nucleotides outside the gene matches: 3. The CDR3 loop is CASSIQGNYGYTF. For the CDR3, the DNA is TGTGCCAGCAGCATACAGGGGAACTATGGCTACACCTTC.

The chain couples TRBV9 to TRBJ1-4, with D possibly being TRBD1 (6 bases). The ends were cut back, 2 bases at V and 5 bases at J, with 10 bases in the middle. Germline V gene data show CDR1 as SGDLS and CDR2 as YYNGEE. The CDR3 length is 14 residues. The CDR3 sequence: CASSVGTRNEKLFF. DNA of the CDR3: TGTGCCAGCAGCGTCGGGACACGGAATGAAAAACTGTTTTTT.

V usage is TRBV11-1 and J usage is TRBJ1-2; unclear D gene. The CDR3 is 13 residues long. V was clipped by 5 bases and J by 8 bases, with 15 bases between them. Germline V gives CDR1 SGHAT, CDR2 FQDESV (reference sequence). CDR3 sequence: CASSILESTGYTF. DNA for the CDR3: TGTGCCAGCAGCATACTCGAGAGTACCGGCTACACCTTC. The entire variable domain, with the rest obtained from reference TRBV11-1 and TRBJ1-2, is as follows: EAEVAQSPRYKITEKSQAVAFWCDPISGHATLYWYRQILGQGPELLVQFQDESVVDDSQLPKDRFSAERLKGVDSTLKIQPAELGDSAMYLCASSILESTGYTFGSGTRLTVV.

The chain links TRBV29-1 to TRBJ2-7, with 10 bases that match TRBD1. The CDR3 has 13 residues. V shed 6 bases and J 5 bases; nucleotides not matched to a gene: 7. Germline CDR1 and CDR2: SQVTM and ANQGSEA. CDR3 sequence: CSVAGTGVHEQYF. The CDR3 DNA sequence: TGCAGCGTGGCCGGGACAGGGGTCCACGAGCAGTACTTC.

This chain joins TRBV25-1 and TRBJ2-3, with D perhaps TRBD2 (6 bases). V was pared by 3 bases and J by 2 bases, with 15 bases between. The CDR3 has 16 residues. The germline CDR1 and CDR2 sequences are MGHDK and SYGVNS. CDR3 loop: CASSDLGGGHTDTQYF. CDR3 DNA sequence: TGTGCCAGCAGTGACTTGGGTGGAGGGCACACAGATACGCAGTATTTT.

The chain employs TRBV7-9 and TRBJ2-7; TRBD2 matches at 11 bases. Germline CDR1 is SEHNR and CDR2 is FQNEAQ (reference sequence). The length of the CDR3 is 14 residues. The V gene end was trimmed by 1 base and the J gene end by 7 bases; junction bases not matched to a gene: 3. CDR3 nucleotide sequence: TGTGCCAGCAGCTTAGTTGTAGCGGGAGGGGAGCAGTACTTC. It codes for CASSLVVAGGEQYF. Based on the CDR3 plus reference TRBV7-9 and TRBJ2-7, the full variable domain is DTGVSQNPRHKITKRGQNVTFRCDPISEHNRLYWYRQTLGQGPEFLTYFQNEAQLEKSRLLSDRFSAERPKGSFSTLEIQRTEQGDSAMYLCASSLVVAGGEQYFGPGTRLTVT.

The chain uses TRBV18 and TRBJ2-5, with 10 bases fitting TRBD1. From germline, CDR1 is KGHSH and CDR2 LQKENI. Unmatched junction bases numbered 11, after V lost 2 bases and J lost 5 bases. The CDR3 consists of 17 residues. CDR3 residues: CASSPSWTGGLLETQYF. In nucleotides, the CDR3 is TGTGCCAGCTCACCAAGTTGGACAGGGGGACTCTTGGAGACCCAGTACTTC.

V is TRBV3-1 (or the pseudogene TRBV3-2) and J is TRBJ2-7, with D unresolved. CDR1 is LGHDT and CDR2 is YNNKEL in the germline V gene (reference sequence). The CDR3 is made up of 13 amino acids. Trimming pared 1 base from V and 7 bases from J, leaving 11 bases between. This CDR3 is CASSQGSIAEQYF. The DNA for the CDR3 is TGTGCCAGCAGCCAAGGGTCTATTGCGGAGCAGTACTTC.

V gene TRBV7-2 combines with J gene TRBJ1-4; D is undetermined. Germline V lookup: CDR1 SGHTA, CDR2 FQGNSA. V was pared by 1 base and J by 10 bases, with 13 bases between. The CDR3 consists of 14 residues. CDR3 residues: CASSLEGTSGKLFF. The DNA for the CDR3 is TGTGCCAGCAGCTTAGAAGGTACCTCGGGAAAACTGTTTTTT.

The gene calls are TRBV5-1 and TRBJ2-7; 7 bases are shared with TRBD1. This CDR3 has 15 amino acids. Trimming at V came to 3 bases and at J to 3 bases, leaving 9 bases not matched to a gene. Germline-derived CDR1 and CDR2 are SGHRS and YFSETQ. The CDR3 here is CASSSRGQALYEQYF. In nucleotides, the CDR3 is TGCGCCAGCAGCTCCCGCGGACAGGCCCTCTACGAGCAGTACTTC.

The CDR3 loop is CASSRNIRQGQETQYF. The CDR3 DNA follows: TGTGCCAGCAGCCGGAACATTAGACAGGGCCAAGAGACCCAGTACTTC. The chain recombines TRBV5-8 with TRBJ2-5, with 7 bases aligning to TRBD1. The CDR3 spans 16 residues. In germline, CDR1 is SGHTS, CDR2 YDEGEE. Unmatched junction bases numbered 10, after V lost 4 bases and J lost 1 base.

The genes are TRBV2 and TRBJ2-1, with 7 bases lining up with TRBD2. There are 15 residues in the CDR3. With 6 bases clipped from V and 3 bases from J, the junction kept 8 bases outside the gene matches. CDR1 and CDR2 (germline): SNHLY, FYNNEI. CDR3: CASRETSVVYNEQFF. The CDR3 coding sequence is TGTGCCAGCAGGGAAACTAGCGTGGTCTACAATGAGCAGTTCTTC.

This rearrangement joins TRBV5-1 to TRBJ2-1; no firm D call. The length of the CDR3 is 13 residues. V dropped 4 bases and J dropped 10 bases, with 15 bases sitting between them. Germline CDR1 SGHRS, CDR2 YFSETQ. CDR3 amino acids: CASSLTPSDEQFF. In nucleotides, the CDR3 is TGCGCCAGCAGCCTAACCCCCAGCGACGAGCAGTTCTTC.

This chain connects TRBV18 to TRBJ1-1; D gene ambiguous. Germline V gives CDR1 KGHSH, CDR2 LQKENI. CDR3 length: 13 amino acids. V shed 4 bases and J shed 5 bases, with 11 bases lying between them. The CDR3 region has the DNA TGTGCCAGCTCACTCGACCCCGGGACTGAAGCTTTCTTT. Translation gives CASSLDPGTEAFF.

The rearrangement links TRBV5-5 to TRBJ1-2; TRBD1 is a possible D gene (5 bases). Germline V lookup: CDR1 SGHKS, CDR2 YYEKEE (reference sequence). The CDR3 length is 13 residues. V dropped 4 bases and J dropped 7 bases, with 14 bases sitting between them. In DNA, the CDR3 is TGTGCCAGCAGCCCAGCACAGGTTGCTGGCTACACCTTC. Its translation: CASSPAQVAGYTF.

V and J are TRBV7-2 and TRBJ1-2; D ambiguous. Germline CDR1 SGHTA, CDR2 FQGNSA. CDR3 length: 16 residues. The ends were cut back, 5 bases at V and 2 bases at J, with 18 bases in the middle. Written as DNA, the CDR3 is TGTGCCAGCAGCCTCCGGGCGGAGGAAAGAAACTATGGCTACACCTTC. Translation gives CASSLRAEERNYGYTF.